This TCR beta chain came from a study of shared clonotypes between healthy human individuals (dated by TCRdb to the early 2020s). About the investigation overall: Three men and two women, aged 18 to 49 years, made up the cohort. The study deeply sequenced blood TCR repertoires of 5 or 6 healthy adults to estimate repertoire size and the extent of clonotype sharing between individuals. Leukapheresis yielded between about 0.85 and 10 billion PBMCs per donor. For each donor, CD4 naive and CD4 memory were each given three plates, CD8 naive was given two plates, and CD8 memory was given one plate. Different laboratories and diverse techniques were used to prepare libraries and sequence TCR repertoires, to increase sequencing depth and limit assay-specific biases.

From the cysteine up to the phenylalanine, the CDR3 has a length of 17 residues. Only the CDR3 DNA stays, 51 bases, in frame from base 1. Of note for this clone: This clone's antigen is unknown. No much larger clonotype is one base removed from it; base qualities were not supplied.

The donors were healthy, HIV-negative adults with no recently reported acute infections or vaccinations. Only Caucasian adults living in Nashville, Tennessee, USA were represented among the donors. CD4+ T cells were enriched by magnetic negative selection, after which naive cells were positively selected on CD45RA and the negative fraction was taken as the memory subset. After blood collection by leukapheresis, PBMCs were isolated using Ficoll-Histopaque density gradient centrifugation and then cryopreserved in the vapor phase of liquid nitrogen. Purity and quantity of every magnetically sorted T cell population were checked by analytical flow cytometry. From each sorted fraction, genomic DNA was isolated and quantified by UV absorbance on a Nanodrop 2000c. General study outcomes and caveats: Higher generation probabilities were observed for clonotypes shared by all four sorted-subset donors than for non-shared clonotypes. Pairwise subsampling indicated that sequencing depth was expected to affect the degree of clonotype sharing among donors. Naive subsets generally had larger estimated clonotype richness than memory subsets did. When a few donors were compared, the shared fraction of clonotypes was 5% to 6.5% for naive CD4, around 3.6% for naive CD8, roughly 2.5% for memory CD4, and less than 0.5% for memory CD8. The genetic and exposure-history diversity represented was limited by the small number of donors. Sampling was restricted to blood, and TCR repertoires in tissues likely differ from the TCR repertoires found in blood. Rarefaction of sorted-subset datasets indicated incomplete sequencing despite the large sequencing depth.

TCR CDR3 regions were amplified from genomic DNA by multiplex PCR using the deep immunoSEQ assay. For each cell subset, the extracted genomic DNA was distributed evenly across all wells of several immunoSEQ 96-well plates, and each plate served as one replicate. Each replicate PCR for sorted subsets received about 200 ng genomic DNA, equal to roughly 30,000 T cell genomes. The purified libraries were quantified using a Qubit 3.0 fluorometer, sized with a Bioanalyzer 2100, and then quantified again using the KAPA Library Quantification kit. Each immunoSEQ 96-well plate was sequenced on its own single-read 150-cycle Illumina NextSeq 550 flow cell. The authors' analysis ran thus. Because only junctional sequences without quality scores were contained in the immunoSEQ output, filtering matching that applied to full-length reads could not be performed. To assign V/J genes and CDR3, sequences were annotated against IMGT germline references using PyIR, a Python wrapper for IgBLAST v1.9. Reads were removed for weak V/J assignments (E-value above 1e-6), missing CDR3, stop codons, out-of-frame junctions, or ambiguous translated residues. A V3J clonotype was defined by an identical inferred V gene, J gene, and CDR3 amino acid sequence. The percentage overlap between two repertoires was calculated by dividing the number of shared unique clonotypes by the size of the smaller repertoire. Repertoire richness was assessed with RTK rarefaction, the Chao1 estimator, and Recon v2.1 estimates of unobserved clonotypes. Generation probabilities were computed with OLGA for all TCRbeta clonotypes obtained by the gDNA method from four donors. In TCRdb, the immuneACCESS table is reduced to in-frame sequences with V and J assigned. These tables do not hold every clone; where another copy was compared, an unresolved V gene accounts for under half, and the others remain unexplained. The D gene and trimming were derived from the DNA, and the V and J assignments and clone size from that table. For this sample the table gives 780,000 or so clones, of which over 55% were detected only once. The ten biggest clones cover about 1.7% of the sample.

Input material: memory CD4+ T cells sorted from blood. The cell subset or site label on this specimen signifies: CD45RA-negative fraction. This receptor chain uses TRBV21-1 and TRBJ2-7; the DNA was not compared with TRBD1, the D call given in the table. TRBV21-1 is flagged as a pseudogene. This TCR derives from a woman aged 25 to 39 in good health. The CDR3 protein sequence reads: CASSPRDRDRSSYEQYF. The base sequence is TGTGCCAGCAGCCCCCGGGACAGGGATCGGAGCTCCTACGAGCAGTACTTC.